The clone carrying this TCR beta chain is medium-sized. Its antigen is still unknown. Generated by immunoSEQ multiplex PCR, the TCRdb table keeps only in-frame clones and is missing some. The table records 45,000 or so clones, approximately 90% of them present only once. The sample belongs to a study of T cell responses to AZD1222 COVID-19 vaccine. The study's findings and limits: The study reported that nearly half of spike-specific TCRs target unmutated variant regions. The number of AZD1222 recipients seropositive at baseline was only five or six.

The clonotype comes from an adult who received the AZD1222 COVID-19 vaccine. The specimen comprised peripheral blood, sampled 28 days after the second AZD1222 dose.

CDR3 bases: TGTGCCAGCAGCTATGACTCCTACGAGCAGTACTTC. Translated: CASSYDSYEQYF. This chain links TRBV11-2 with TRBJ2-7, with D uncertain. CDR1 and CDR2 (germline): SGHAT, FQNNGV. V gave up 4 bases and J gave up 0 bases, with 4 bases separating them. The CDR3 is made up of 12 amino acids.